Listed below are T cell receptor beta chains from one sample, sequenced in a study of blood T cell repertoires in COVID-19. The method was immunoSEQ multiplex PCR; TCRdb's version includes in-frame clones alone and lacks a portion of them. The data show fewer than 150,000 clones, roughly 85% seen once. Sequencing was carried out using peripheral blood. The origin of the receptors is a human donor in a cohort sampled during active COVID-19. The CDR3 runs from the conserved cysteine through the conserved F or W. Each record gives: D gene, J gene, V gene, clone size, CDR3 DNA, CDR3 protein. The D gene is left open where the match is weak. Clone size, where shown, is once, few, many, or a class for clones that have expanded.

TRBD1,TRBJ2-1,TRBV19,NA,TGTGCCAGTAGTATAAAGGGACAGGGGGCCAGCTCCTACAATGAGCAGTTCTTC,CASSIKGQGASSYNEQFF
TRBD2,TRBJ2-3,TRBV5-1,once,TGCGCCAGCAGCTTGGCCCGGGAGGCAGATACGCAGTATTTT,CASSLAREADTQYF
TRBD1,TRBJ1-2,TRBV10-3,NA,TGTGCCATCAGTGATTCTCGGAGGGGGCGAGACTATGGCTACACCTTC,CAISDSRRGRDYGYTF
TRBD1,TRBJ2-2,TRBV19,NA,TGTGCCAGTAGTAAGGGACAGGGGGCAAACACCGGGGAGCTGTTTTTT,CASSKGQGANTGELFF
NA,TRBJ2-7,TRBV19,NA,TGTGCCAGTAGGACCACAATACAGGGAGAGCAGTACTTC,CASRTTIQGEQYF
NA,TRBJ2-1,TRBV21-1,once,TGTGCCAGCAGCAATGATAGAAGGGGTTTCCATGAGCAGTTCTTC,CASSNDRRGFHEQFF
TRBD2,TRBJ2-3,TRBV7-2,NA,TGTGCCAGCAGCTTCCTCAGCGGGGGGCGCACAGATACGCAGTATTTT,CASSFLSGGRTDTQYF
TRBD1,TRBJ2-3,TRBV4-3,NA,TGCGCCAGCAGCCCGGGACAGGGACCTGTTACGCAGTATTTT,CASSPGQGPVTQYF
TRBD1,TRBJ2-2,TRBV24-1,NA,TGTGCCACCAGTGGGCTCGGACAGGGAAATACCGGGGAGCTGTTTTTT,CATSGLGQGNTGELFF
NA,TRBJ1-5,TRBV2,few,TGTGCCAGCAGTGAACGTTACGATTGGACAGTCCATCAGCCCCAGCATTTT,CASSERYDWTVHQPQHF
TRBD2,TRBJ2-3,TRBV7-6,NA,TGTGCCAGCAGCTCTAGCGGGGGGGCGGGAGATACGCAGTATTTT,CASSSSGGAGDTQYF
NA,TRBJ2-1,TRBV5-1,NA,TGCGCCAGCAGCTCGATCACCCGAGGCTACAATGAGCAGTTCTTC,CASSSITRGYNEQFF
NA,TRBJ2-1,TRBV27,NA,TGTGCCAGCAGTTTCGGACTCGGGAACTCCTACAATGAGCAGTTCTTC,CASSFGLGNSYNEQFF
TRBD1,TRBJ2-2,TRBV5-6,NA,TGTGCCAGCAGCTTACCCGGGACAGGGAACACCGGGGAGCTGTTTTTT,CASSLPGTGNTGELFF
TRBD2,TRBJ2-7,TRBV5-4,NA,TGTGCCAGCAGCTTGGATTTCGAGCGGGGAAGGTACGAGCAGTACTTC,CASSLDFERGRYEQYF
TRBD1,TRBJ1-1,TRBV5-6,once,TGTGCCAGCAGCTTGGTCGGGACAGAGCAAGCTTTCTTT,CASSLVGTEQAFF
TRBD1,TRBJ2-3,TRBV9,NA,TGTGCCAGCAGCGTACAGACAGGGGGCACAGATACGCAGTATTTT,CASSVQTGGTDTQYF
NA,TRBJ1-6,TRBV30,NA,TGTGCCTGGACGGACACCCATAATTCACCCCTCCACTTT,CAWTDTHNSPLHF
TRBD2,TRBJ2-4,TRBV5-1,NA,TGCGCCAGCAGCCTGACTAGCGGGACGGGGGACATTCAGTACTTC,CASSLTSGTGDIQYF
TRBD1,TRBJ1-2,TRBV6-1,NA,TGTGCCAGCAGTGAGGCCCCGGGACAGAATGGCTACACCTTC,CASSEAPGQNGYTF
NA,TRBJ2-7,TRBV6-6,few,TGTGCCAGCAGTTACGAGTTATCCTACGAGCAGTACTTC,CASSYELSYEQYF
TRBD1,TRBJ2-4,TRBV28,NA,TGTGCCAGCAGCCTACGTGGCTACCGGACAGGCAGACTAGCCAAAAACATTCAGTACTTC,CASSLRGYRTGRLAKNIQYF
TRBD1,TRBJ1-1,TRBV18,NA,TGTGCCAGCTCACCCAACAGGGGGGGGTCTGGGACTGAAGCTTTCTTT,CASSPNRGGSGTEAFF
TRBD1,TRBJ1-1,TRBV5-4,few,TGTGCCAGCAGCTTGCAGGGGGCTGGAACTGAAGCTTTCTTT,CASSLQGAGTEAFF
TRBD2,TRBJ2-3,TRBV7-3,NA,TGTGCCAGCAGCTTAGCCCCTAGCGGGGGGAGTCGTACGCAGTATTTT,CASSLAPSGGSRTQYF
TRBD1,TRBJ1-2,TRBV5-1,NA,TGCGCCAGCACCTCAGGGGGCAGTTTCAACTATGGCTACACCTTC,CASTSGGSFNYGYTF
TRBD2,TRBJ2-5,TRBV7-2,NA,TGTGCCAGCAGCCTTAGCGGGCATACCCAAGAGACCCAGTACTTC,CASSLSGHTQETQYF
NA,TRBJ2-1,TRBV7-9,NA,TGTGCCAGCAGCTCCCTGGGGCGGGGCGCCTCCTACAATGAGCAGTTCTTC,CASSSLGRGASYNEQFF
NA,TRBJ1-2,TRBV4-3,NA,TGCGCCAGCAGCCAAGAGATCAGGGTATTGGGTGGCTACACCTTC,CASSQEIRVLGGYTF
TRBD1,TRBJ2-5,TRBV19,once,TGTGCCAGTAGTCTCGGGACAGTACAAGAGACCCAGTACTTC,CASSLGTVQETQYF
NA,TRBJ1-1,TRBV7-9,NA,TGTGCCAGCAGTATGGGGGGGAACACTGAAGCTTTCTTT,CASSMGGNTEAFF
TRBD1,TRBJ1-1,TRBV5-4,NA,TGTGCCAGCAGCTCCGAAAGGGGGCGAGGCGGTGAAGCTTTCTTT,CASSSERGRGGEAFF
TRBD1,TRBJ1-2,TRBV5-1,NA,TGCGCCAGCAGCTTGGCTGGGACAGAATATGGCTACACCTTC,CASSLAGTEYGYTF
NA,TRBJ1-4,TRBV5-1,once,TGCGCCAGCAGCTTTATAAACGGGGATGAAAAACTGTTTTTT,CASSFINGDEKLFF
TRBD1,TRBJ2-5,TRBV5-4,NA,TGTGCCAGCAGCTTGGGGGACAGTCAAGAGACCCAGTACTTC,CASSLGDSQETQYF
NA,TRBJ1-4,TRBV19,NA,TGTGCCAGTAGGCAAACTTACAATGAAAAACTGTTTTTT,CASRQTYNEKLFF
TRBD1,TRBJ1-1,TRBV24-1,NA,TGTGCCACCAGGTTACCCCAGGGGGCGTTCGGCACTGAAGCTTTCTTT,CATRLPQGAFGTEAFF
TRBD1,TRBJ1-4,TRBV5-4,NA,TGTGCCAGCAGCACCATGACAGGGATGGGAGAAAAACTGTTTTTT,CASSTMTGMGEKLFF
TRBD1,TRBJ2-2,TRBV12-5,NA,TGTGCTAGTGGTTACGACAGGGTATATCTTACCGGGGAGCTGTTTTTT,CASGYDRVYLTGELFF
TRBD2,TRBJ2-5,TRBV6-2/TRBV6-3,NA,TGTGCCAGCAGTTACCGGGGGGGACGTCTAGAGACCCAGTACTTC,CASSYRGGRLETQYF
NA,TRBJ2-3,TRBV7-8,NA,TGTGCCAGCAGCCCCCAGACATACACAGATACGCAGTATTTT,CASSPQTYTDTQYF
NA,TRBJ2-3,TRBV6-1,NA,TGTGCCAGCAGTGAAGGAAGGGGAGATACGCAGTATTTT,CASSEGRGDTQYF
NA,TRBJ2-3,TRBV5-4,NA,TGTGCCAGCAGCTTGGCCGGGACTGGGGCTGATACGCAGTATTTT,CASSLAGTGADTQYF
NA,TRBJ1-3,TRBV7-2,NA,TGTGCCAGCAGCTTGGGGGCCGATCAAACTCGCATATATTTT,CASSLGADQTRIYF
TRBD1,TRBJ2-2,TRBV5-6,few,TGTGCCAGCAGCTTGCCTGGACAGGGGAAGGGGGAGCTGTTTTTT,CASSLPGQGKGELFF
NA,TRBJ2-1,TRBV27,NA,TGTGCCAGCAGTTTTGGGGACTCACCAAGAGGTGAGCAGTTCTTC,CASSFGDSPRGEQFF
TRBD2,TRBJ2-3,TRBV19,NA,TGTGCCAGTAGTCTAATACTTCAGACTAGCGGGGGGGCGAGAGGCACAGATACGCAGTATTTT,CASSLILQTSGGARGTDTQYF